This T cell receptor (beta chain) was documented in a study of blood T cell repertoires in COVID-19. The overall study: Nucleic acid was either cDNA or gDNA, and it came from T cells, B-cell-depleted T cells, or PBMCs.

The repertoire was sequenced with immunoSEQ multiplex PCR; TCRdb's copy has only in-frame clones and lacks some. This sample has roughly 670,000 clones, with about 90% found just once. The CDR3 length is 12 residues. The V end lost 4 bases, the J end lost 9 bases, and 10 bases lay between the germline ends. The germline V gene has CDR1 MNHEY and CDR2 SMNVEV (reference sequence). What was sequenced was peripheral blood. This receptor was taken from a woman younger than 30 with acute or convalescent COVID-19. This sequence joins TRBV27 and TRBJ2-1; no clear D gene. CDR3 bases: TGTGCCAGCAGTTCTACAGTACGTGAGCAGTTCTTC. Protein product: CASSSTVREQFF.